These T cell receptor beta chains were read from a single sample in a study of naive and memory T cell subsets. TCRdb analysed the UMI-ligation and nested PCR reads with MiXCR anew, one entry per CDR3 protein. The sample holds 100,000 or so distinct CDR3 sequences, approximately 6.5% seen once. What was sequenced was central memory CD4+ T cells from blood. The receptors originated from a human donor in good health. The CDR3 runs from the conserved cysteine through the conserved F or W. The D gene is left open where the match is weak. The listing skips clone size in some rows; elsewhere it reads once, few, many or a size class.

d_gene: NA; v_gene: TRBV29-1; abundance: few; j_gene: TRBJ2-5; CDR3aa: CSVVLKTQYF; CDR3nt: TGCAGCGTTGTTCTCAAGACCCAGTACTTC
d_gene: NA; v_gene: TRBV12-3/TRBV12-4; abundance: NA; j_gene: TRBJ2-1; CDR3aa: CASSFPGGSEQFF; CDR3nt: TGTGCCAGCAGTTTTCCCGGGGGTAGTGAGCAGTTCTTC
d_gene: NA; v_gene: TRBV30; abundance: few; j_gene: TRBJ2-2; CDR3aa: CAWSVLPTNTGELFF; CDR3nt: TGTGCCTGGAGTGTACTCCCGACGAACACCGGGGAGCTGTTTTTT
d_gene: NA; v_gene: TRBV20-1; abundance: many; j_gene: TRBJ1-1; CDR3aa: CSARLPGRPLNTEAFF; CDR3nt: TGCAGTGCTAGATTACCGGGACGTCCACTGAACACTGAAGCTTTCTTT
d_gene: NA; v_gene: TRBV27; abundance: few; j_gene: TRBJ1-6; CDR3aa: CASSLSTRNSPLHF; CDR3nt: TGTGCCAGCAGTTTATCGACGAGGAATTCACCCCTCCACTTT
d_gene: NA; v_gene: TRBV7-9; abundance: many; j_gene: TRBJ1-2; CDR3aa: CASSLKSDYGYTF; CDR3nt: TGTGCCAGCAGCTTAAAGTCAGACTATGGCTACACCTTC
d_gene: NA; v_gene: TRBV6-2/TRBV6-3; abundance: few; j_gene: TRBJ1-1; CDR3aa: CASSQYKGTEAFF; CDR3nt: TGTGCCAGCAGTCAGTATAAGGGGACTGAAGCTTTCTTT
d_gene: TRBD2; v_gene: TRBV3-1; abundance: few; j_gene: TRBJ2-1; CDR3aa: CASRGTSGSVQFF; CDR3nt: TGTGCCAGCAGAGGGACTAGCGGGAGTGTGCAGTTCTTC
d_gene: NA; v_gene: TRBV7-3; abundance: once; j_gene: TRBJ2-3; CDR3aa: CASSLMGKRARTPNTQYF; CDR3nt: TGTGCCAGCAGCTTAATGGGAAAGCGCGCCCGCACCCCGAATACGCAGTATTTT
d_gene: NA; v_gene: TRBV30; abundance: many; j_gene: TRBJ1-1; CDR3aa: CAWGDRGYTEAFF; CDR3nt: TGTGCCTGGGGGGATAGGGGGTACACTGAAGCTTTCTTT
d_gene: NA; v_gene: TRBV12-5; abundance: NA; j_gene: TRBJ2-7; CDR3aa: CASGLVRGPSYEQYF; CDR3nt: TGTGCTAGTGGTTTGGTACGGGGGCCTAGCTACGAGCAGTACTTC
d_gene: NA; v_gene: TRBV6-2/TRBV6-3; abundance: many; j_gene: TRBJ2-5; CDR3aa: CASSYSSQGSETQYF; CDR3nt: TGTGCCAGCAGTTACTCCTCCCAGGGATCGGAGACCCAGTACTTC
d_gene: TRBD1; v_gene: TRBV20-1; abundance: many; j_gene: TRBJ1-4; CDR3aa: CSASHRGKPEKLFF; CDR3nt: TGCAGTGCGAGTCACAGGGGCAAACCCGAAAAACTGTTTTTT
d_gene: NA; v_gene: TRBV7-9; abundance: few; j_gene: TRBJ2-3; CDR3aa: CASSYSGFTDTQYF; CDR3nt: TGTGCCAGCAGCTACAGCGGATTCACAGATACGCAGTATTTT
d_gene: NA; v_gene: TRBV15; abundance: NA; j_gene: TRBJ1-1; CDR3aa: CATSARISTDTEAFF; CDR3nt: TGTGCCACCAGCGCCCGGATCAGCACGGACACTGAAGCTTTCTTT
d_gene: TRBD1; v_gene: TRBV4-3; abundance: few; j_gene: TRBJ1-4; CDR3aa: CASSYSSGGAGEKLFF; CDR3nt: TGCGCCAGCAGCTATTCTTCAGGGGGCGCAGGGGAAAAACTGTTTTTT